The 30 T cell receptor beta chains in this list originate from one sample, sequenced in a study of response to subunit inactivated influenza vaccine. TCRdb independently ran MiXCR on the RT-PCR reads; one entry per CDR3 protein. Of under 500,000 distinct CDR3 sequences listed, approximately 11% are singletons. The sample in question was PBMCs from blood, obtained 35 to 45 days after vaccination. Receptor source: a man aged 50-60 years who received an inactivated influenza vaccine.

This clonotype was counted only a few times. The chain is built from TRBV12-3 or TRBV12-4 and TRBJ2-1; D not resolved. CDR3 size: 14 residues. The ends were cut back, 0 bases at V and 16 bases at J, with 19 bases in the middle. The CDR3 is CASSLAGWSQEYFF. The CDR3 DNA sequence: TGTGCCAGCAGTTTAGCGGGTTGGTCCCAAGAATACTTCTTC.

A few counts support this clonotype. The rearrangement uses TRBV20-1 and TRBJ2-5; 9 bases match TRBD2. Looked up from germline, CDR1 is DFQATT and CDR2 is SNEGSKA (reference sequence). With 5 bases clipped from V and 2 bases from J, the junction kept 18 bases outside the gene matches. CDR3 length: 18 amino acids. The CDR3 loop is CSAGGFGAGGPLQETQYF. The CDR3 DNA reads TGCAGTGCTGGAGGATTCGGGGCGGGAGGGCCGCTACAAGAGACCCAGTACTTC.

This clonotype was seen a handful of times. The V gene is TRBV6-1, the J gene TRBJ1-5; the D is unclear. V was cut by 8 bases and J by 7 bases, with 15 bases left in between. Looked up from germline, CDR1 is MNHNS and CDR2 is SASEGT. The CDR3 sequence is 13 residues long. The chain's CDR3 is CASAREFGQPQHF. The CDR3 DNA is TGTGCCAGCGCACGGGAGTTCGGCCAGCCCCAGCATTTT.

The chain links TRBV7-2 to TRBJ1-1; tentative D call: TRBD1 (5 bases). Germline V CDR1 and CDR2: SGHTA, FQGNSA. The ends were cut back, 2 bases at V and 9 bases at J, with 19 bases in the middle. The CDR3 covers 15 residues. The CDR3 loop is CASSLSSRQITKAFF. CDR3 nucleotide sequence: TGTGCCAGCAGCTTATCATCCCGACAGATAACCAAAGCTTTCTTT.

A few counts support this clonotype. The chain uses TRBV20-1 and TRBJ1-2; no reliable D call. The CDR3 totals 11 residues. The germline V gene has CDR1 DFQATT and CDR2 SNEGSKA (reference sequence). Trimming stripped 0 bases from V and 3 bases from J, with 2 bases between. CDR3 bases: TGCAGTGCTAGAGATGACTATGGCTACACCTTC. Protein: CSARDDYGYTF.

This clonotype was found a few times. This sequence joins TRBV7-2 and TRBJ1-1; a weak D match, TRBD1 (6 bases). The CDR3 extends over 12 amino acids. Trimming removed 2 bases at V and 13 bases at J, with 14 bases between. CDR1 SGHTA and CDR2 FQGNSA come from the germline V gene. CDR3 sequence (DNA): TGTGCCAGCAGCTTACTCGGAGGGGGGGTTTTCTTT. Amino acid sequence: CASSLLGGGVFF.

The V and J genes are TRBV4-3 and TRBJ2-3, with 10 bases matching TRBD2. This CDR3 is built from 16 residues. V lost 3 bases, J lost 3 bases, and 6 bases stayed unmatched. Per the germline V gene, CDR1 is LGHNA and CDR2 is YSLEER. Here the CDR3 DNA reads TGCGCCAGCAGCCATTCAGCGGGGGGGCCGACAGATACGCAGTATTTT. Translating it yields CASSHSAGGPTDTQYF.

The chain has TRBV2 and TRBJ1-6; TRBD1 agrees at 8 bases. There are 17 residues in the CDR3. V shed 7 bases and J 7 bases; nucleotides not matched to a gene: 15. Germline lookup yields CDR1 SNHLY and CDR2 FYNNEI. The CDR3 DNA sequence: TGTGCCAGCATACCGAGCGGCAGGGGGCTTAAGAATTCACCCCTCCACTTT. It translates to CASIPSGRGLKNSPLHF.

This clonotype was counted between two and nine times. V gene TRBV20-1 combines with J gene TRBJ2-1; 7 bases map to TRBD2. With 2 bases clipped from V and 9 bases from J, the junction kept 13 bases outside the gene matches. This CDR3 has 15 residues. Germline loops: CDR1 DFQATT, CDR2 SNEGSKA (reference sequence). The CDR3 spells CSARTSGTSGGEQFF. The CDR3 DNA reads as TGCAGTGCTAGAACCTCCGGGACCTCGGGAGGTGAGCAGTTCTTC.

This clonotype was seen only once. A junction boundary mismatches the germline segment, possibly from a read error. This chain joins TRBV6-2 or TRBV6-3 and TRBJ2-5; 7 bases map to TRBD1. This CDR3 is built from 16 residues. Germline assignment: CDR1 MNHEY and CDR2 SVGEGT. The CDR3 loop reads CASSYSRTGVGETQYF. CDR3 sequence (DNA): TGTGCCAGCAGCTACTCTCGGACAGGTGTCGGGGAGACCCAGTACTTC.

This clonotype was seen only a few times. The chain is built from TRBV7-9 and TRBJ2-7; 11 bases are a match to TRBD1. The V gene's germline CDR1 is SEHNR and CDR2 FQNEAQ (reference sequence). This CDR3 is built from 16 residues. The trim removed 4 bases at V and 1 base at J, leaving 6 bases unmatched. The CDR3 DNA reads TGTGCCAGCAGCTCCCGGACAGGGGGCTTGTCCTACGAGCAGTACTTC. It translates to CASSSRTGGLSYEQYF. Looking up the rest from reference TRBV7-9 and TRBJ2-7 gives the full variable domain: DTGVSQNPRHKITKRGQNVTFRCDPISEHNRLYWYRQTLGQGPEFLTYFQNEAQLEKSRLLSDRFSAERPKGSFSTLEIQRTEQGDSAMYLCASSSRTGGLSYEQYFGPGTRLTVT.

The chain recombines TRBV20-1 with TRBJ2-1; TRBD2 agrees at 11 bases. The germline V gene has CDR1 DFQATT and CDR2 SNEGSKA (reference sequence). J lost 6 bases, V lost 3 bases, and 7 bases had no gene match. The CDR3 covers 15 residues. The DNA of the CDR3 is TGCAGTGCTAGGGTAGCGGGAGGGTTGGTCAATGAGCAGTTCTTC. Protein: CSARVAGGLVNEQFF.

This clonotype has just a few counts. This chain joins TRBV6-5 and TRBJ1-5; 9 bases map to TRBD1. With 0 bases clipped from V and 9 bases from J, the junction kept 6 bases outside the gene matches. CDR1 is MNHEY and CDR2 is SVGAGI in the germline V gene. CDR3 length: 15 amino acids. The chain's CDR3 is CASSYSPGQGPPQHF. CDR3 DNA: TGTGCCAGCAGTTACTCGCCGGGACAGGGTCCGCCCCAGCATTTT.

This rearrangement joins TRBV12-3 or TRBV12-4 to TRBJ1-5; D is uncertain. Trimming pared 1 base from V and 7 bases from J, leaving 8 bases between. The CDR3 covers 13 residues. The DNA of the CDR3 is TGTGCCAGCAGTTTAGGACACGGCCAGCCCCAGCATTTT. Amino acid sequence: CASSLGHGQPQHF.

The rearrangement links TRBV7-2 to TRBJ1-5, with 7 bases lining up with TRBD1. This CDR3 has 14 residues. The V and J ends lost 5 bases and 6 bases, in that order; junction bases with no gene match: 7. CDR1 and CDR2 (germline): SGHTA, FQGNSA. The CDR3 region has the DNA TGTGCCAGCAGCCAGGGGGACTGGAGTCAGCCCCAGCATTTT. It translates to CASSQGDWSQPQHF.

This clonotype was picked up many times. The chain links TRBV20-1 to TRBJ2-1; the D gene could be TRBD1 or TRBD2 (6 bases each). V lost 1 base and J lost 2, with 12 bases in between. CDR3 length: 15 residues. Germline V gene sequence: CDR1 DFQATT, CDR2 SNEGSKA (reference sequence). CDR3 protein: CSARALEGAYNEQFF. Written as DNA, the CDR3 is TGCAGTGCTAGAGCCCTGGAGGGGGCCTACAATGAGCAGTTCTTC.

This chain joins TRBV29-1 and TRBJ2-5; 9 bases line up with TRBD1. This CDR3 comprises 14 residues. The germline gives CDR1 SQVTM, CDR2 ANQGSEA. The J segment lost 4 bases and the V segment lost 6 bases, leaving 9 bases of the junction unmatched. This chain's CDR3 is CSVFGTGRRETQYF. In nucleotides, the CDR3 is TGCAGCGTCTTCGGGACAGGGAGGCGAGAGACCCAGTACTTC.

The V and J genes are TRBV12-3 or TRBV12-4 and TRBJ2-2; 8 nucleotides agree with TRBD2. The CDR3 runs 15 residues. J was trimmed by 6 bases and V by 6 bases; bases with no gene match: 9. In DNA form, the CDR3 reads TGTGCCAGCAGGTCCTCCGCGGGAGGCGCCGGGGAGCTGTTTTTT. This gives the protein CASRSSAGGAGELFF.

This chain links TRBV28 with TRBJ2-7, with D possibly TRBD2 on 6 matching bases. V lost 6 bases and J 5 bases, leaving 26 bases between the germline ends. From germline, CDR1 is MDHEN and CDR2 SYDVKM. This CDR3 is 17 amino acids long. The CDR3 loop reads CASSQTLRRLDKDEQYF. The CDR3 DNA reads TGTGCCAGCAGCCAAACCCTACGAAGACTAGATAAGGACGAGCAGTACTTC.

This clonotype came up many times. This rearrangement joins TRBV11-2 to TRBJ2-1; 9 positions match TRBD2. The CDR3 totals 16 residues. Germline lookup yields CDR1 SGHAT and CDR2 FQNNGV. V was clipped by 6 bases and J by 5 bases; unmatched bases: 11. CDR3 protein: CASSLLAGGPHNEQFF. The CDR3 DNA reads TGTGCCAGCAGTTTATTGGCGGGAGGGCCCCACAATGAGCAGTTCTTC.

This chain joins TRBV11-1 and TRBJ2-5, with D tentatively TRBD1 (6 bases). CDR1 and CDR2 (germline): SGHAT, FQDESV (reference sequence). Trimming took off 0 bases at V and 5 bases at J, with 10 bases between the two ends. The CDR3 has 14 residues. The CDR3 spells CASSLAGQHETQYF. CDR3 DNA: TGTGCCAGCAGCTTAGCCGGACAGCACGAGACCCAGTACTTC.

This clonotype showed up just a few times. The chain couples TRBV20-1 to TRBJ2-6; TRBD2 matches at 14 bases. V dropped 2 bases and J dropped 0; count of bases not matched to a gene: 3. Per the germline V gene, CDR1 is DFQATT and CDR2 is SNEGSKA (reference sequence). The CDR3 is 18 residues long. CDR3 protein: CSARPTSGRASGANVLTF. The CDR3 coding sequence is TGCAGTGCTAGACCGACTAGCGGGAGGGCCTCTGGGGCCAACGTCCTGACTTTC.

This rearrangement joins TRBV5-1 to TRBJ2-5, with 9 positions matching TRBD1. The CDR3 covers 16 residues. Germline trimming cut 5 bases from V and 1 base from J; bases unmatched to any gene: 9. Germline CDR1 reads SGHRS; CDR2 reads YFSETQ. For the CDR3, the DNA is TGCGCCAGCAGTCCCGGGACAGGGATTTCCCAAGAGACCCAGTACTTC. As protein: CASSPGTGISQETQYF.

This clonotype was picked up a small number of times. CDR3 in amino acids: CAISELHLGSGNTIYF. CDR3 bases: TGTGCCATCAGTGAGTTACACCTAGGCTCTGGAAACACCATATATTTT. The chain joins TRBV10-3 to TRBJ1-3; D is unclear. V gave up 1 base and J gave up 0 bases, with 10 bases separating them. The germline V gene encodes CDR1 ENHRY and CDR2 SYGVKD. The CDR3 sequence is 16 residues long.

This clonotype was recorded at least ten times. The J gene is TRBJ2-6, the V gene TRBV12-3 or TRBV12-4; no clear D gene. This CDR3 comprises 13 residues. V was trimmed by 7 bases and J by 0 bases, leaving 4 bases between them. The chain's CDR3 is CASTSSGANVLTF. The CDR3 DNA is TGTGCCAGCACGAGCTCTGGGGCCAACGTCCTGACTTTC.

The sample holds a few counts of this clonotype. V usage is TRBV28 and J usage is TRBJ2-1; D assignment may be TRBD1 or TRBD2 (5 bases each). V was pared by 2 bases and J by 3 bases, with 14 bases between. The CDR3 runs to 16 residues. Germline CDR1 reads MDHEN; CDR2 reads SYDVKM. The CDR3 sequence: CASSLMGVGIYNEQFF. The CDR3 DNA reads TGTGCCAGCAGTTTAATGGGGGTCGGGATCTACAATGAGCAGTTCTTC.

This clonotype turned up a few times. The chain recombines TRBV2 with TRBJ2-6, with a possible D match to TRBD1 (5 bases). This CDR3 comprises 14 residues. CDR1 SNHLY and CDR2 FYNNEI come from the germline V gene. Trimming left V 7 bases short and J 2 bases short, with 9 bases between. The CDR3 sequence is CASNAGTGANVLTF. For the CDR3, the DNA is TGTGCCAGCAATGCAGGGACTGGGGCCAACGTCCTGACTTTC.

The V gene is TRBV10-2, the J gene TRBJ2-1, with 7 nucleotides matching TRBD1. This CDR3 comprises 14 residues. Germline V lookup: CDR1 WSHSY, CDR2 SAAADI. V lost 3 bases to trimming and J lost 4 bases; unmatched junction nucleotides: 3. The CDR3 spells CASSDPGQYNEQFF. The CDR3 DNA follows: TGCGCCAGCAGTGACCCGGGACAGTACAATGAGCAGTTCTTC.

Many counts were recorded for this clonotype. The J gene is TRBJ2-1, the V gene TRBV27; D is possibly TRBD1 (5 bases). This CDR3 is built from 14 residues. CDR1 MNHEY and CDR2 SMNVEV come from the germline V gene (reference sequence). V was clipped by 4 bases and J by 5 bases, with 12 bases between them. The DNA of the CDR3 is TGTGCCAGCAGTTGGGGCAGGGTTGACAATGAGCAGTTCTTC. This gives the protein CASSWGRVDNEQFF.

Ten or more counts support this clonotype. This chain links TRBV9 with TRBJ2-1, with D perhaps matching TRBD2 (5 bases). Looked up from germline, CDR1 is SGDLS and CDR2 is YYNGEE. The CDR3 length is 16 residues. Trimming shortened V by 4 bases and J by 0 bases, and 14 bases separated the two germline ends. CDR3 DNA: TGTGCCAGCAGCCCCCGGACGGGGAGCTCCTACAATGAGCAGTTCTTC. It translates to CASSPRTGSSYNEQFF.